One and the same sample provided the 30 T cell receptor beta chains below, sequenced in a study of identical twins. From the 5' RACE reads, TCRdb called clonotypes with MiXCR, one entry per CDR3 protein. The table shows under 300,000 distinct CDR3 sequences, with 6.5% occurring only once. The sample was also reused in another study, on T cells expressing NK-cell markers.

The sample taken for sequencing was CD8+ T cells sorted from blood. The origin of the receptors is a woman under 30 in good health.

This clonotype was seen more than once but under ten times. This chain links TRBV6-2 or TRBV6-3 with TRBJ2-3; the match to TRBD1 covers 10 bases. From germline, CDR1 is MNHEY and CDR2 SVGEGT. The CDR3 has 15 residues. With V trimmed by 6 bases and J by 4 bases, 7 bases remained unmatched. CDR3 DNA: TGTGCCAGCAGCCGGGGACAGGGGAGGGCAGATACGCAGTATTTT. Protein: CASSRGQGRADTQYF.

This clonotype was seen repeatedly, ten times or more. V is TRBV13 and J is TRBJ2-7; possible D gene TRBD2, 5 bases. The germline CDR1 and CDR2 sequences are PRHDT and FYEKMQ (reference sequence). The CDR3 sequence is 12 residues long. The V gene lost 4 bases and the J gene lost 6 bases, with 10 bases spanning the gap. CDR3 protein: CASSSPGSEQYF. DNA for the CDR3: TGTGCCAGCAGCTCCCCGGGGAGCGAGCAGTACTTC.

The CDR3 sequence is CASSSHISSEQFF. CDR3 in DNA: TGTGCCAGCAGTTCGCACATCTCGAGTGAGCAGTTCTTC. The chain combines TRBV6-5 with TRBJ2-1, with no clear D. Germline CDR1 is MNHEY and CDR2 is SVGAGI. The CDR3 totals 13 residues. Trimming left V 4 bases short and J 9 bases short, with 13 bases between.

This clonotype was recorded at least ten times. The CDR3 DNA follows: TGTGCCAGCAGTTACGTGAGGGAGAATCAGCCCCAGCATTTT. The encoded protein is CASSYVRENQPQHF. The chain employs TRBV6-5 and TRBJ1-5; D unclear. CDR1 MNHEY and CDR2 SVGAGI come from the germline V gene. This CDR3 is built from 14 residues. The V and J ends lost 2 bases and 4 bases respectively, with 9 bases between them.

The chain carries TRBV6-5 and TRBJ1-2; the D gene is possibly TRBD1 (5 bases). Germline values: CDR1 MNHEY, CDR2 SVGAGI. This CDR3 region has 14 residues. Trimming left V 0 bases short and J 7 bases short, with 12 bases between. The CDR3 DNA sequence: TGTGCCAGCAGTTACTCCACGGGGGATCGTGGCTACACCTTC. It encodes CASSYSTGDRGYTF.

This clonotype showed up many times. The gene calls are TRBV7-8 and TRBJ2-7, with 7 bases fitting TRBD1. CDR1 SGHVS and CDR2 FQNEAQ come from the germline V gene. J was trimmed by 8 bases and V by 1 base; bases with no gene match: 11. The CDR3 covers 15 residues. The CDR3 protein is CASSLDGTDPTQQYF. CDR3 DNA sequence: TGTGCCAGCAGCTTAGATGGGACAGACCCTACGCAGCAGTACTTC.

Many counts were recorded for this clonotype. This sequence joins TRBV28 and TRBJ2-1, with D perhaps being TRBD1 or TRBD2 (5 bases each). Trimming shortened V by 4 bases and J by 7 bases, and 17 bases separated the two germline ends. The CDR3 consists of 15 residues. Germline loops: CDR1 MDHEN, CDR2 SYDVKM. The CDR3 reads CASSSRDGVWNEQFF. The DNA of the CDR3 is TGTGCCAGCAGTTCTCGGGACGGGGTGTGGAATGAGCAGTTCTTC.

In its sample, this clonotype was seen many times. The rearrangement links TRBV11-3 to TRBJ1-1; D is perhaps TRBD1 (5 bases). Germline V gene data show CDR1 as SGHNT and CDR2 as YENEEA. Trimming took off 1 base at V and 10 bases at J, with 10 bases between the two ends. The CDR3 loop spans 12 amino acids. The CDR3 bases are TGTGCCAGCAGCTTAGGGGGCCTGGGAGCTTTCTTT. This encodes CASSLGGLGAFF.

This clonotype is large in the sample. The CDR3 sequence: CASSQDRGGTDTQYF. CDR3 in DNA: TGTGCCAGCAGCCAAGATCGCGGGGGCACAGATACGCAGTATTTT. The rearrangement uses TRBV4-2 and TRBJ2-3; possible D gene TRBD2, 6 bases. This CDR3 has 15 amino acids. V was shortened by 0 bases and J by 1 base, with 8 bases between the two germline ends. Germline-derived CDR1 and CDR2 are LGHNA and YNFKEQ.

This clonotype occurred many times. The chain couples TRBV20-1 to TRBJ2-7; possibly TRBD1 for D (6 bases). V was pared by 4 bases and J by 11 bases, with 18 bases between. The CDR3 is made up of 12 amino acids. The germline CDR1 and CDR2 sequences are DFQATT and SNEGSKA (reference sequence). The CDR3 here is CSATPQGPWEYF. Here the CDR3 DNA reads TGCAGTGCTACGCCCCAGGGGCCTTGGGAGTACTTC.

This clonotype was picked up many times. The rearrangement links TRBV5-6 to TRBJ1-5; TRBD1 might be the D (6 bases). V was pared by 3 bases and J by 1 base, with 11 bases between. In germline, CDR1 is SGHDT, CDR2 YYEEEE. The CDR3 runs to 15 residues. This CDR3 is CASSSDSRSNQPQHF. For the CDR3, the DNA is TGTGCCAGCAGCTCGGACAGTCGAAGCAATCAGCCCCAGCATTTT.

The rearrangement joins TRBV28 to TRBJ2-2; 9 bases align to TRBD1. Per germline, CDR1 MDHEN and CDR2 SYDVKM. The CDR3 is 16 residues long. The V segment lost 5 bases and the J segment 2 bases; nucleotides outside the gene matches: 6. This chain's CDR3 is CASSTPDRGNTGELFF. As DNA, the CDR3 is TGTGCCAGCAGTACCCCGGACAGGGGTAACACCGGGGAGCTGTTTTTT.

This clonotype has at least ten counts. The rearrangement joins TRBV12-3 or TRBV12-4 to TRBJ2-1; the D is unclear. The CDR3 runs 12 residues. The germline V and J ends were trimmed by 6 bases and 9 bases, with 12 bases remaining between them. For the CDR3, the DNA is TGTGCCAGCAGCGATGGGGTCCCTGAGCAGTTCTTC. The encoded protein is CASSDGVPEQFF.

This clonotype was counted only a few times. The rearrangement uses TRBV9 and TRBJ1-1; possible D gene TRBD1, 6 bases. The germline V and J ends were trimmed by 3 bases and 1 base, with 13 bases remaining between them. The germline V gene encodes CDR1 SGDLS and CDR2 YYNGEE. The CDR3 is made up of 15 amino acids. The CDR3 coding sequence is TGTGCCAGCAGCGCCTCCGGGACACAGAACACTGAAGCTTTCTTT. As protein: CASSASGTQNTEAFF.

Ten or more counts support this clonotype. J is TRBJ2-1 and V is TRBV6-1; D not resolved. Germline lookup yields CDR1 MNHNS and CDR2 SASEGT. The CDR3 has 13 residues. Trimming stripped 5 bases from V and 4 bases from J, with 9 bases between. CDR3: CASSPTSYNEQFF. The CDR3 nucleotides read TGTGCCAGCAGTCCGACGAGTTACAATGAGCAGTTCTTC.

The chain uses TRBV20-1 and TRBJ1-2, with a possible D match to TRBD1 (6 bases). Germline CDR1 DFQATT, CDR2 SNEGSKA (reference sequence). The length of the CDR3 is 14 residues. Trimming removed 5 bases from V and 2 bases from J, with 15 bases in between. The CDR3 loop reads CSAYRVQENYGYTF. CDR3 bases: TGCAGTGCTTACAGGGTTCAAGAAAACTATGGCTACACCTTC.

This chain links TRBV11-3 with TRBJ2-1, with D tentatively TRBD1 (5 bases). V lost 3 bases and J lost 0, with 6 bases in between. The CDR3 totals 14 residues. The germline V gene encodes CDR1 SGHNT and CDR2 YENEEA. The CDR3 protein is CASSFRASYNEQFF. CDR3 sequence (DNA): TGTGCCAGCAGCTTCAGGGCCTCCTACAATGAGCAGTTCTTC.

This clonotype was detected many times. This chain uses TRBV12-3 or TRBV12-4 with TRBJ2-1; no reliable D call. The CDR3 consists of 12 residues. The ends were cut back, 1 base at V and 10 bases at J, with 8 bases in the middle. The CDR3, as DNA: TGTGCCAGCAGTTTAGGTTCCCTGGAGCAGTTCTTC. Translation gives CASSLGSLEQFF.

This clonotype was seen a handful of times. The chain employs TRBV10-1 and TRBJ2-2, with D tentatively TRBD2 (5 bases). In germline, CDR1 is WNHNN, CDR2 SYGVQD (reference sequence). This CDR3 comprises 18 residues. V dropped 0 bases and J dropped 0 bases, with 14 bases sitting between them. The CDR3 sequence: CASSESDLAGANTGELFF. In DNA, the CDR3 is TGCGCCAGCAGTGAGTCCGATCTAGCTGGGGCGAACACCGGGGAGCTGTTTTTT.

This clonotype was observed a few times. The chain combines TRBV25-1 with TRBJ1-4; no clear D gene. Trimming shortened V by 3 bases and J by 8 bases, and 16 bases separated the two germline ends. Germline V CDR1 and CDR2: MGHDK, SYGVNS. The CDR3 length is 15 residues. The CDR3 region is CASSDGRDLMEKLFF. DNA for the CDR3: TGTGCCAGCAGTGATGGACGGGATCTTATGGAAAAACTGTTTTTT.

J is TRBJ2-2 and V is TRBV20-1; D is tentatively TRBD1 or TRBD2 (6 bases each). This CDR3 region has 16 residues. From germline, CDR1 is DFQATT and CDR2 SNEGSKA (reference sequence). Trimming took off 0 bases at V and 5 bases at J, with 16 bases between the two ends. DNA for the CDR3: TGCAGTGCTAGAGATCGGGTGGGGGCGGGGACCGGGGAGCTGTTTTTT. It encodes CSARDRVGAGTGELFF.

At least ten counts were recorded for this clonotype. The chain employs TRBV29-1 and TRBJ2-1, with TRBD2 identical over 7 bases. The germline gives CDR1 SQVTM, CDR2 ANQGSEA. The length of the CDR3 is 17 residues. The ends lost 4 bases at V and 0 bases at J; junction bases unmatched: 12. The CDR3 reads CSVGNPTSRSSYNEQFF. The CDR3 DNA is TGCAGCGTTGGGAACCCGACTAGCCGTAGCTCCTACAATGAGCAGTTCTTC.

This clonotype was picked up many times. J is TRBJ2-7 and V is TRBV3-1; TRBD2 matches 9 bases. CDR1 and CDR2 from the germline V gene are LGHDT and YNNKEL (reference sequence). V was pared by 4 bases and J by 2 bases, with 15 bases of the junction left unmatched. This CDR3 is built from 18 residues. DNA of the CDR3: TGTGCCAGCAGCCCGACCTCCCCTCTAGCGGGACCCACCTACGAGCAGTACTTC. The encoded protein is CASSPTSPLAGPTYEQYF.

This clonotype was detected a few times. The chain recombines TRBV29-1 with TRBJ1-1; no firm D call. V was trimmed by 0 bases and J by 5 bases, leaving 7 bases between them. From germline, CDR1 is SQVTM and CDR2 ANQGSEA. This CDR3 spans 12 amino acids. The CDR3 DNA follows: TGCAGCGTTGAAGACCTCTCGACTGAAGCTTTCTTT. The encoded protein is CSVEDLSTEAFF.

This clonotype has a count of ten or more. The chain joins TRBV20-1 to TRBJ1-2; D unclear. Trimming took off 0 bases at V and 2 bases at J, with 13 bases between the two ends. Germline assignment: CDR1 DFQATT and CDR2 SNEGSKA (reference sequence). The CDR3 sequence is 15 residues long. The CDR3 reads CSARDLAGSNYGYTF. The CDR3 bases are TGCAGTGCTAGAGATCTGGCCGGCTCCAACTATGGCTACACCTTC.

This clonotype was seen repeatedly, ten times or more. The genes are TRBV27 and TRBJ1-6, with D perhaps matching TRBD1 (5 bases). There are 14 residues in the CDR3. The V end was cut by 2 bases, the J end by 11 bases, with 13 bases between. The germline gives CDR1 MNHEY, CDR2 SMNVEV (reference sequence). In DNA form, the CDR3 reads TGTGCCAGCAGTTTAGGACAACCTCCAACACCCCTCCACTTT. Translation gives CASSLGQPPTPLHF.

The CDR3 sequence: CASSLAPTVTGELFF. In DNA form, the CDR3 reads TGTGCCAGCAGCTTGGCCCCGACAGTTACCGGGGAGCTGTTTTTT. The gene calls are TRBV7-2 and TRBJ2-2, with D perhaps matching TRBD1 (5 bases). The CDR3 covers 15 residues. Trimming removed 3 bases from V and 5 bases from J, with 13 bases in between. Per germline, CDR1 SGHTA and CDR2 FQGNSA.

The table lists this clonotype with many counts. CDR3: CATSGTGSTDTQYF. CDR3 nucleotides: TGTGCCACCAGCGGGACGGGGAGCACAGATACGCAGTATTTT. The chain joins TRBV15 to TRBJ2-3, with D possibly being TRBD1 or TRBD2 (5 bases each). There are 14 residues in the CDR3. Germline V gene sequence: CDR1 LNHNV, CDR2 YYDKDF (reference sequence). Trimming cost V 5 bases and J 0 bases, with 9 bases left between them.

This clonotype was counted many times. V gene TRBV29-1 combines with J gene TRBJ2-2; a weak D match, TRBD2 (6 bases). This CDR3 is built from 15 residues. From germline, CDR1 is SQVTM and CDR2 ANQGSEA. Trimming took off 4 bases at V and 6 bases at J, with 18 bases between the two ends. CDR3 region: CSVVIRGRLAGELFF. The CDR3 coding sequence is TGCAGCGTTGTGATTCGGGGGAGATTGGCCGGGGAGCTGTTTTTT.

The rearrangement links TRBV10-3 to TRBJ2-3, with D possibly called TRBD1 or TRBD2 (6 bases each). V shed 0 bases and J shed 4 bases, with 17 bases lying between them. Per the germline V gene, CDR1 is ENHRY and CDR2 is SYGVKD. The CDR3 sequence is 17 residues long. Here the CDR3 DNA reads TGTGCCATCAGTGAGTCAGGAACGGGGGCCCCTGCAGATACGCAGTATTTT. Protein sequence: CAISESGTGAPADTQYF.